This section outlines one T cell receptor beta chain sequence together with its context. TCRdb reprocessed the 5' RACE reads via MiXCR and lists one record per CDR3 protein. The table records tens of thousands of distinct CDR3 sequences, under 9.5% of them present only once. Germline loops: CDR1 LGHNA, CDR2 YNFKEQ. Trimming removed 4 bases from V and 3 bases from J, with 13 bases in between. There are 15 residues in the CDR3. This record belongs to a study of T cells after yellow fever vaccination. Source: CD8+ T cells sorted from PBMCs, taken roughly 10 days after the first yellow fever vaccination. The chain is built from TRBV4-2 and TRBJ2-1, with D perhaps TRBD2 (7 bases). The clonotype comes from a man younger than 35 who received the YFV17D yellow fever vaccine. The CDR3 DNA sequence: TGTGCCAGCAGCCTTGGGGAGGGGGTCTACAATGAGCAGTTCTTC. Residues: CASSLGEGVYNEQFF.